The TCR beta chain described here comes from a study of blood T cell repertoires in COVID-19 (TCRdb year 2020). Notes on the research overall: The collaborator samples originated in the United States, Italy and Spain and spanned the acute and convalescent phases of COVID-19. The repertoires were released in a freely available public database intended as a resource for research on the immune response to SARS-CoV-2. HLA class I and class II types, where available, came from metadata supplied by the sample provider rather than from assay-based typing. Deeply sampled blood TCRbeta repertoires from subjects exposed to, actively infected with, or recovered from COVID-19 were included in the dataset. The samples were drawn from two sources: the first 160 participants of the ongoing ImmuneRACE study, and 1,000 to 1,500 subjects contributed by 6 global collaborators. The material from the prospective study consisted of cDNA or gDNA derived from T cells, B-cell-depleted T cells, or PBMCs. The sample metadata nearly always contained a de-identified subject ID, COVID-19 status, age in years and sex. General conclusions and limits of the study: How much clinical and demographic metadata was included differed by source and by participant, and the metadata was provided uncurated.

The immunoSEQ Assay, a bias-controlled multiplex PCR, was used to amplify TCRbeta CDR3 regions from genomic DNA. The paper's processing steps were these. Nucleated cell counts per sample were estimated from amplification of reference gene primers within the assay. To quantify the absolute abundance of each unique TCRbeta CDR3 rearrangement, sequence reads were collapsed and filtered. For each sample, productive Simpson clonality was calculated by taking the square root of Simpson's diversity index across productive rearrangements. As stored in TCRdb, this immuneACCESS dataset retains in-frame rearrangements with V and J assigned. A fraction of the clones does not appear; measured against another copy, unresolved V genes explain less than half of the discrepancy, and the remainder lacks a known reason. V and J calls and clone size follow that table, whereas D and trimming were derived from the DNA. Within this sample are 150,000 or so clones, with roughly 83% of them counted one time only. The ten largest clones add up to roughly 12% of the sample.

This clone was recorded only once. Which antigen it targets is not known. No per-base quality is available; no much larger clone lies one base away. CDR1 SGHAT and CDR2 FQDESV are derived from the germline V gene (reference sequence). The CDR3 goes from the cysteine to the phenylalanine over 14 residues. Only CDR3 DNA remains: 42 bases, in frame from the first base. Deletion took 5 bases off V and 7 bases off J, with a span of 12 bases between the germline ends. At one collaborating source in Seattle, patients were enrolled during active infection and were followed longitudinally through the course of disease. Collaborating institutions collected whole blood in K2EDTA tubes following their own protocols. For TCRbeta analysis, collaborators shipped samples in one of three forms: frozen whole blood, isolated PBMCs, or DNA extracted from either of those sample types.

The receptor's source is a woman aged 55-69 years with COVID-19, enrolled during active disease. Sequences were obtained from peripheral blood. This sequence uses TRBV11-1 and TRBJ1-6, and the D gene may be TRBD1, 5 bases matching. The DNA reads TGTGCCAGCAGCCCCGTTGGGGCGAATTCACCCCTCCACTTT. Translated, it reads CASSPVGANSPLHF.